This T cell receptor (beta chain) was recovered during a study of cytomegalovirus exposure and HLA in healthy donors. Whole-study context: Genotyping of 400 or so donors showed that 80% to 85% belonged to the Caucasian-associated ancestry cluster.

Comments on this clone: Its specificity is not known.

Study results and caveats: Using the classifier, cytomegalovirus status was reportedly diagnosed with high specificity and sensitivity. Cytomegalovirus association was listed for about 150 TCR beta chains.

The CDR3 has 13 amino acids. Germline V gives CDR1 GTSNPN, CDR2 SVGIG (reference sequence). J lost 4 bases, V lost 2 bases, and 4 bases had no gene match. PCR used 60 Vbeta primers and 13 Jbeta primers. Sequencing used immunoSEQ multiplex PCR; TCRdb keeps in-frame clones, though not all of them. The sample holds about 42,000 clones. Sequenced material: PBMCs. The chain links TRBV30 to TRBJ1-1; 7 bases line up with TRBD1. The TCR sequence derives from a man in his thirties or forties in good health and CMV-seronegative. The CDR3 DNA reads TGTGCCTGGAGTAAGGGGGCCGGCACTGAAGCTTTCTTT. Its protein product is CAWSKGAGTEAFF.